This TCR beta chain emerged from a study of T cells in Graves' hyperthyroidism and ophthalmopathy. Graves' hyperthyroidism was deemed stable given no ophthalmopathy progression within 18 months. Fresh peripheral blood, under 11 ml, yielded the PBMCs. Researchers amplified the TCR beta CDR3 regions from RNA transcripts. The HTBI primer set served for first-round RT-PCR of the TCR CDR3. One entry per CDR3 protein, called by TCRdb with MiXCR from the multiplex PCR reads. The sample comprises 470,000 or so distinct CDR3 sequences, more than 20% of which are singletons, and 26% rests with the top ten. In this sample, this clonotype turned up a few times. With 5 bases clipped from V and 3 bases from J, the junction kept 4 bases outside the gene matches. Per germline, CDR1 LNHDA and CDR2 SQIVND (reference sequence). The CDR3 length is 17 residues.

Sequenced: blood. V and J are TRBV19 and TRBJ2-2, with 15 bases that match TRBD2. This TCR was sampled from a man aged 18 to 30 with Graves' hyperthyroidism. The CDR3 DNA reads as TGTGCCAGTAGTGGGACTAGCGGGGGGACCGACACCGGGGAGCTGTTTTTT. Translation: CASSGTSGGTDTGELFF.